What follows are 24 T cell receptor beta chains derived from one specimen sequenced in a study of blood T cell repertoires in COVID-19. Repertoires were generated with immunoSEQ multiplex PCR, while TCRdb's copy carries only in-frame clones and drops some. The table has hundreds of thousands of clones, roughly 80% seen once. Sequences were obtained from PBMCs or T cells enriched from blood (not recorded which). The receptor source for this set is a man between 40 and 49 years old who had been exposed to COVID-19.

The V and J genes are TRBV24-1 and TRBJ2-1; TRBD2 aligns across 10 bases. This CDR3 spans 13 amino acids. The trim removed 9 bases at V and 8 bases at J, leaving 6 bases unmatched. CDR1 KGHDR and CDR2 SFDVKD come from the germline V gene. The CDR3 here is CATGLAGVHEQFF. DNA for the CDR3: TGTGCCACCGGGCTAGCGGGAGTTCATGAGCAGTTCTTC.

V gene TRBV15 combines with J gene TRBJ1-4; D may be TRBD1 (5 bases). The V gene's germline CDR1 is LNHNV and CDR2 YYDKDF (reference sequence). The V and J ends lost 0 bases and 8 bases respectively, with 16 bases between them. This CDR3 comprises 16 residues. The CDR3 DNA reads as TGTGCCACCAGCAGAGACCGTGGGGGGGGACGAGAAAAACTGTTTTTT. Its translation: CATSRDRGGGREKLFF.

This chain uses TRBV11-3 with TRBJ2-7; possible D gene TRBD1, 5 bases. V lost 1 base and J 5 bases, leaving 12 bases between the germline ends. The length of the CDR3 is 14 residues. Germline CDR1 and CDR2: SGHNT and YENEEA. The CDR3 DNA follows: TGTGCCAGCAGCTTAGTAACAGGAGCCCACGAGCAGTACTTC. Translating it yields CASSLVTGAHEQYF. The variable domain in full, completed from reference TRBV11-3 and TRBJ2-7, reads EAGVVQSPRYKIIEKKQPVAFWCNPISGHNTLYWYLQNLGQGPELLIRYENEEAVDDSQLPKDRFSAERLKGVDSTLKIQPAELGDSAVYLCASSLVTGAHEQYFGPGTRLTVT.

This chain links TRBV27 with TRBJ2-3; D is unclear. CDR1 MNHEY and CDR2 SMNVEV come from the germline V gene (reference sequence). The CDR3 is made up of 14 amino acids. Trimming took off 2 bases at V and 4 bases at J, with 10 bases between the two ends. The CDR3 sequence is CASSLEFRSDTQYF. The CDR3 DNA is TGTGCCAGCAGTTTAGAGTTCAGGTCAGATACGCAGTATTTT.

The chain links TRBV29-1 to TRBJ1-2, with TRBD1 identical over 8 bases. J lost 7 bases, V lost 3 bases, and 10 bases had no gene match. Per the germline V gene, CDR1 is SQVTM and CDR2 is ANQGSEA. CDR3 length: 14 residues. The CDR3 bases are TGCAGCGTTGACGTTACAGGGGGGCGAGGTGGCTACACCTTC. This translates into CSVDVTGGRGGYTF. Complete variable domain (other parts from reference TRBV29-1 and TRBJ1-2): SAVISQKPSRDICQRGTSLTIQCQVDSQVTMMFWYRQQPGQSLTLIATANQGSEATYESGFVIDKFPISRPNLTFSTLTVSNMSPEDSSIYLCSVDVTGGRGGYTFGSGTRLTVV.

This rearrangement joins TRBV11-2 to TRBJ2-5; 8 bases map to TRBD1. V shed 2 bases and J 5 bases; nucleotides not matched to a gene: 4. CDR1 is SGHAT and CDR2 is FQNNGV in the germline V gene. This CDR3 region has 14 residues. CDR3 amino acids: CASSLQGATETQYF. The CDR3 DNA reads TGTGCCAGCAGCTTACAGGGGGCTACGGAGACCCAGTACTTC.

The J gene is TRBJ1-1, the V gene TRBV11-2, with D possibly TRBD1 on 6 matching bases. In germline, CDR1 is SGHAT, CDR2 FQNNGV. CDR3 size: 14 residues. V dropped 4 bases and J dropped 5 bases, with 14 bases sitting between them. CDR3 in DNA: TGTGCCAGCAGCTCTCCACAGGGACGGACTGAAGCTTTCTTT. Its translation: CASSSPQGRTEAFF.

This clone was seen a handful of times. As DNA, the CDR3 is TGTGCCAGCAGATTCCGAGGTTCACCCCTCCACTTT. It is translated as CASRFRGSPLHF. This rearrangement joins TRBV3-1 (or the pseudogene TRBV3-2) to TRBJ1-6, with unresolved D. CDR3 length: 12 residues. V lost 6 bases to trimming and J lost 9 bases, with 9 bases between them. The germline V gene encodes CDR1 LGHDT and CDR2 YNNKEL (reference sequence).

The rearrangement joins TRBV24-1 to TRBJ2-1, with 7 bases lining up with TRBD2. The CDR3 covers 14 residues. V was pared by 9 bases and J by 2 bases, with 6 bases of the junction left unmatched. CDR1 is KGHDR and CDR2 is SFDVKD in the germline V gene. The chain's CDR3 is CATGREVAYNEQFF. The CDR3 region has the DNA TGTGCCACCGGACGGGAGGTGGCCTACAATGAGCAGTTCTTC.

The table lists this clone with a few counts. The V gene is TRBV5-1, the J gene TRBJ2-7, with TRBD1 matching over 8 bases. From germline, CDR1 is SGHRS and CDR2 YFSETQ. Trimming cost V 6 bases and J 5 bases; bases outside gene matches: 13. This CDR3 has 15 amino acids. The CDR3 bases are TGCGCCAGCACTCACGGTCGCGGGACAGGTGACGAGCAGTACTTC. It codes for CASTHGRGTGDEQYF. Supplemented by reference TRBV5-1 and TRBJ2-7, the full variable domain reads KAGVTQTPRYLIKTRGQQVTLSCSPISGHRSVSWYQQTPGQGLQFLFEYFSETQRNKGNFPGRFSGRQFSNSRSEMNVSTLELGDSALYLCASTHGRGTGDEQYFGPGTRLTVT.

The genes are TRBV5-4 and TRBJ2-5; a possible D gene is TRBD2 (5 bases). The CDR3 runs to 12 residues. Trimming took 3 bases from V and 4 from J, leaving 7 bases between them. CDR1 and CDR2 (germline): SGHNT, YYREEE (reference sequence). Written as DNA, the CDR3 is TGTGCCAGCAGCTGGAGGCGAGAGACCCAGTACTTC. This gives the protein CASSWRRETQYF.

The chain uses TRBV6-5 and TRBJ1-1, with TRBD1 as a possible D gene (6 bases). CDR3 length: 14 residues. Germline CDR1 reads MNHEY; CDR2 reads SVGAGI. Trimming removed 8 bases at V and 2 bases at J, with 15 bases between. The CDR3 sequence is CASPASGANTEAFF. In nucleotides, the CDR3 is TGTGCCAGCCCCGCGTCAGGGGCAAACACTGAAGCTTTCTTT.

CDR3 DNA sequence: TGTGCCAGCAGCTTAGGACTTTTCCTACTCCTCCACTTT. This sequence encodes CASSLGLFLLLHF. The genes are TRBV2 and TRBJ1-6, with unresolved D. Trimming pared 6 bases from V and 15 bases from J, leaving 18 bases between. The length of the CDR3 is 13 residues. Germline assignment: CDR1 SNHLY and CDR2 FYNNEI.

The rearrangement uses TRBV5-1 and TRBJ2-5; tentatively, D is TRBD1 (8 bases). This CDR3 has 13 residues. Germline values: CDR1 SGHRS, CDR2 YFSETQ. Trimming shortened V by 7 bases and J by 5 bases, and 15 bases separated the two germline ends. CDR3 nucleotides: TGCGCCAGCGCGGAGCGGGACAGGGAGACCCAGTACTTC. Translating gives CASAERDRETQYF.

The chain couples TRBV5-5 to TRBJ1-6, with D possibly being TRBD1 (5 bases). This CDR3 has 14 residues. Germline-derived CDR1 and CDR2 are SGHKS and YYEKEE (reference sequence). The V end was cut by 2 bases, the J end by 7 bases, with 10 bases between. The CDR3 sequence: CASSFETENSPLHF. As DNA, the CDR3 is TGTGCCAGCAGCTTCGAGACAGAGAATTCACCCCTCCACTTT.

This clone was seen more than once but under ten times. One junction end disagrees with the germline gene, perhaps due to a read error. The chain employs TRBV5-1 and TRBJ2-7, with D perhaps matching TRBD2 (6 bases). Germline lookup yields CDR1 SGHRS and CDR2 YFSETQ. This CDR3 has 14 residues. The CDR3 coding sequence is TGCGCCAGCAGTAATTTATCGTTCAGGGACGGGACTCACTTC. Amino acid sequence: CASSNLSFRDGTHF.

This clone was recorded only once. The V call is TRBV9, the J call TRBJ2-3; 7 positions agree with TRBD2. Germline V gene lookup returns CDR1 SGDLS and CDR2 YYNGEE. The CDR3 has 16 residues. V lost 0 bases and J lost 3; bases outside the gene matches: 7. CDR3 bases: TGTGCCAGCAGCGTAGGGGAGGGCTGGGGGACAGATACGCAGTATTTT. Translating gives CASSVGEGWGTDTQYF.

The V and J genes are TRBV5-1 and TRBJ1-2; D may be TRBD1 (5 bases). Germline loops: CDR1 SGHRS, CDR2 YFSETQ. The CDR3 has 14 residues. Trimming stripped 4 bases from V and 3 bases from J, with 13 bases between. The CDR3, as DNA: TGCGCCAGCAGCCCCAGTCAGGGTGACTATGGCTACACCTTC. Encoded protein: CASSPSQGDYGYTF. Variable domain in full (rest from reference TRBV5-1 and TRBJ1-2): KAGVTQTPRYLIKTRGQQVTLSCSPISGHRSVSWYQQTPGQGLQFLFEYFSETQRNKGNFPGRFSGRQFSNSRSEMNVSTLELGDSALYLCASSPSQGDYGYTFGSGTRLTVV.

This clone occurred a few times. The chain is built from TRBV11-2 and TRBJ2-7, with D perhaps matching TRBD2 (6 bases). CDR1 and CDR2 from the germline V gene are SGHAT and FQNNGV. Trimming took 1 base from V and 6 from J, leaving 10 bases between them. This CDR3 is built from 13 residues. CDR3 coding DNA: TGTGCCAGCAGCTTAGGGTGGGGAGGCGAGCAGTACTTC. Translated, it gives CASSLGWGGEQYF.

The chain has TRBV30 and TRBJ1-2; TRBD1 aligns across 8 bases. CDR1 and CDR2 from the germline V gene are GTSNPN and SVGIG (reference sequence). The V gene end was trimmed by 8 bases and the J gene end by 5 bases; junction bases not matched to a gene: 10. There are 13 residues in the CDR3. The CDR3: CAGTTQGAYGYTF. The CDR3 nucleotides read TGTGCCGGGACTACCCAGGGGGCATATGGCTACACCTTC. Filled out from reference TRBV30 and TRBJ1-2, the complete variable domain reads SQTIHQWPATLVQPVGSPLSLECTVEGTSNPNLYWYRQAAGRGLQLLFYSVGIGQISSEVPQNLSASRPQDRQFILSSKKLLLSDSGFYLCAGTTQGAYGYTFGSGTRLTVV.

To note about this clone: At one end, the junction sequence differs from germline, possibly due to a read error. The chain joins TRBV7-7 to TRBJ2-3, with 7 nucleotides matching TRBD1. Germline V CDR1 and CDR2: SSHAT, FNYEAQ (reference sequence). The CDR3 length is 17 residues. The CDR3 nucleotides are TGTGCTAGCAGCTTAGGAATAGGGGGCCCGAGCACAGATACGCAGTATTTT. This codes for CASSLGIGGPSTDTQYF.

The CDR3 DNA sequence: TGCGCCAGCAGCAGGGGCACAGGGGAAGAGACCCAGTACTTC. Translated: CASSRGTGEETQYF. The chain employs TRBV5-1 and TRBJ2-5; TRBD1 aligns across 7 bases. After removal of 4 bases from V and 3 bases from J, the junction contained 6 bases not matched to a gene. The CDR3 loop spans 14 amino acids. CDR1 and CDR2 from the germline V gene are SGHRS and YFSETQ.

The V and J genes are TRBV18 and TRBJ1-4, with D possibly matching TRBD1 (6 bases). Germline lookup yields CDR1 KGHSH and CDR2 LQKENI. This CDR3 is 15 amino acids long. The V end was cut by 1 base, the J end by 8 bases, with 14 bases between. DNA of the CDR3: TGTGCCAGCTCACCACGCGGCGGGGGCATGGAAAAACTGTTTTTT. This encodes CASSPRGGGMEKLFF. Together with reference TRBV18 and TRBJ1-4, the CDR3 gives the full variable domain: NAGVMQNPRHLVRRRGQEARLRCSPMKGHSHVYWYRQLPEEGLKFMVYLQKENIIDESGMPKERFSAEFPKEGPSILRIQQVVRGDSAAYFCASSPRGGGMEKLFFGSGTQLSVL.

This rearrangement joins TRBV7-8 to TRBJ2-3; 7 nucleotides align to TRBD2. This CDR3 is built from 16 residues. Looked up from germline, CDR1 is SGHVS and CDR2 is FQNEAQ. The trim removed 8 bases at V and 0 bases at J, leaving 11 bases unmatched. Here the CDR3 reads CASGGRGTLSTDTQYF. CDR3 DNA: TGTGCCAGCGGGGGGAGGGGTACCCTGAGCACAGATACGCAGTATTTT.